This entry concerns a single TCR beta chain. What it binds is unknown. Quantitative 5'-RACE was performed with molecular barcodes, and it yielded the TCR beta libraries. TCRdb recomputed calls from the 5' RACE reads with MiXCR, one row per CDR3 protein. The table lists over 400,000 distinct CDR3 sequences, approximately 26% of them singletons. This entry is derived from a study of CD8 T cells in ankylosing spondylitis. Points from the study as a whole: Disease-linked clones reportedly showed significant enrichment in matched ankylosing spondylitis synovial fluid. Apparently characteristic of ankylosing spondylitis blood was a TCR beta motif (roughly 8 highly homologous variants).

Between the trimmed V and J ends, which lost 3 bases and 2 bases, there was a span of 11 bases. CDR1 is SGDLS and CDR2 is YYNGEE in the germline V gene. This CDR3 is 14 amino acids long. The V gene is TRBV9, the J gene TRBJ2-5; D ambiguous. Sequencing was done on a sample of blood, either unsorted or a sorted T cell fraction (not recorded which). The sequence was collected from a male donor with ankylosing spondylitis. CDR3 in amino acids: CASSGYSRQETQYF. The CDR3 bases are TGTGCCAGCAGCGGATACTCTCGACAAGAGACCCAGTACTTC.